A single sample gave rise to the 26 T cell receptor beta chains below, sequenced in a study of T-cell reconstitution after alpha-beta-depleted transplantation in children. Preparation of the TCRbeta library was carried out with unique molecular identifiers. From the PCR reads, TCRdb called clonotypes with MiXCR, one entry per CDR3 protein. The table lists about 540,000 distinct CDR3 sequences, around 16% of them singletons. Material: PBMCs from the stem cell graft donor, obtained from the stem cell graft. These TCRs come from a human donor who donated a stem cell graft to a child with acute lymphoblastic leukemia.

This chain uses TRBV5-1 with TRBJ2-3; the D is unclear. The V gene's germline CDR1 is SGHRS and CDR2 YFSETQ. Trimming took off 1 base at V and 4 bases at J, with 7 bases between the two ends. This CDR3 is 13 amino acids long. CDR3 DNA sequence: TGCGCCAGCAGCTTGCCTCCCTCAGATACGCAGTATTTT. This translates into CASSLPPSDTQYF.

The sample holds a few counts of this clonotype. This sequence joins TRBV29-1 and TRBJ1-1; possible D gene TRBD1, 6 bases. With 2 bases removed from V and 3 bases from J, the gap between germline ends came to 10 bases. The V gene's germline CDR1 is SQVTM and CDR2 ANQGSEA. CDR3 length equals 13 residues. The CDR3 nucleotides are TGCAGCGTTGAATCGGGGGCTGACACTGAAGCTTTCTTT. Protein: CSVESGADTEAFF.

This clonotype has just a few counts. The V call is TRBV25-1, the J call TRBJ1-5; D possibly corresponds to TRBD1 (6 bases). V lost 3 bases and J lost 0, with 18 bases in between. The CDR3 length is 18 residues. Germline CDR1 is MGHDK and CDR2 is SYGVNS. The CDR3: CASSDLMRTVDSNQPQHF. Written as DNA, the CDR3 is TGTGCCAGCAGTGACCTAATGCGGACAGTAGATAGCAATCAGCCCCAGCATTTT.

The chain uses TRBV11-2 and TRBJ2-3, with a tentative D call TRBD1 (5 bases). Germline lookup yields CDR1 SGHAT and CDR2 FQNNGV. Trimming took off 1 base at V and 2 bases at J, with 13 bases between the two ends. The length of the CDR3 is 16 residues. CDR3 region: CASSLVGRADTDTQYF. The DNA for the CDR3 is TGTGCCAGCAGCTTAGTGGGCAGGGCAGACACAGATACGCAGTATTTT.

This clonotype has a handful of counts. The chain uses TRBV4-1 and TRBJ2-7; D not certain. The CDR3 covers 14 residues. Trimming took 3 bases from V and 0 from J, leaving 9 bases between them. CDR1 MGHRA and CDR2 YSYEKL come from the germline V gene. In nucleotides, the CDR3 is TGCGCCAGCAGCCAGGCACCGGGCTCCTACGAGCAGTACTTC. Protein: CASSQAPGSYEQYF.

The CDR3 nucleotides are TGTGCCAGCCGGCCGGCGCTCGGACAGGATTTTCCCTACGAGCAGTACTTC. Translation: CASRPALGQDFPYEQYF. This chain uses TRBV12-3 or TRBV12-4 with TRBJ2-7; 7 bases agree with TRBD1. V lost 8 bases, J lost 2 bases, and 18 bases stayed unmatched. The CDR3 spans 17 residues.

This chain uses TRBV18 with TRBJ2-5; D might be TRBD1 or TRBD2, each matching 5 bases. V lost 0 bases and J lost 4, with 12 bases in between. The length of the CDR3 is 15 residues. CDR1 is KGHSH, CDR2 LQKENI, per germline. CDR3 bases: TGTGCCAGCTCACCACCGCAGGGCGCGGGAGAGACCCAGTACTTC. Amino acids: CASSPPQGAGETQYF. The full variable domain, completed using reference TRBV18 and TRBJ2-5, is NAGVMQNPRHLVRRRGQEARLRCSPMKGHSHVYWYRQLPEEGLKFMVYLQKENIIDESGMPKERFSAEFPKEGPSILRIQQVVRGDSAAYFCASSPPQGAGETQYFGPGTRLLVL.

V gene TRBV6-1 combines with J gene TRBJ2-1; 9 nucleotides agree with TRBD2. Germline-derived CDR1 and CDR2 are MNHNS and SASEGT. Unmatched junction bases numbered 14, after V lost 7 bases and J lost 10 bases. The CDR3 length is 15 residues. DNA of the CDR3: TGTGCCAGCACCATGGTGGCTAGCGGGAAGGGAGAGCAGTTCTTC. Translating it yields CASTMVASGKGEQFF.

This clonotype was recorded many times. The gene calls are TRBV6-1 and TRBJ1-2; 12 bases are shared with TRBD1. The length of the CDR3 is 15 residues. J was trimmed by 8 bases and V by 8 bases; bases with no gene match: 12. Germline V lookup: CDR1 MNHNS, CDR2 SASEGT. This CDR3 is CASRQAGTGGHGYTF. The CDR3 coding sequence is TGTGCCAGCCGACAAGCGGGGACAGGGGGCCACGGCTACACCTTC.

The chain combines TRBV27 with TRBJ1-5; D gene uncertain. The CDR3 has 14 residues. Germline CDR1 MNHEY, CDR2 SMNVEV (reference sequence). V was pared by 2 bases and J by 0 bases, with 5 bases between. Written as DNA, the CDR3 is TGTGCCAGCAGTTTAATATATAGCAATCAGCCCCAGCATTTT. Protein sequence: CASSLIYSNQPQHF.

The chain has TRBV12-3 or TRBV12-4 and TRBJ2-7, with D unresolved. The CDR3 extends over 11 amino acids. The V end was cut by 10 bases, the J end by 2 bases, with 9 bases between. The DNA for the CDR3 is TGTGCCACCTCCCGGGCCTACGAGCAGTACTTC. The encoded protein is CATSRAYEQYF.

This chain links TRBV7-9 with TRBJ2-1; TRBD2 matches 8 bases. Trimming cost V 5 bases and J 4 bases; bases outside gene matches: 7. Germline V gene lookup returns CDR1 SEHNR and CDR2 FQNEAQ (reference sequence). The CDR3 has 15 amino acids. CDR3 DNA: TGTGCCAGCAGCCACCGGACTAGCCCGTACAATGAGCAGTTCTTC. The encoded protein is CASSHRTSPYNEQFF.

This chain links TRBV11-3 with TRBJ2-1; D unresolved. Per germline, CDR1 SGHNT and CDR2 YENEEA. The CDR3 is 13 amino acids. V was clipped by 0 bases and J by 6 bases, with 6 bases between them. For the CDR3, the DNA is TGTGCCAGCAGCTTAGAAGCGTTCAATGAGCAGTTCTTC. The encoded protein is CASSLEAFNEQFF.

The chain joins TRBV27 to TRBJ2-3, with TRBD1 identical over 8 bases. Germline-derived CDR1 and CDR2 are MNHEY and SMNVEV (reference sequence). J was trimmed by 4 bases and V by 3 bases; bases with no gene match: 6. This CDR3 region has 15 residues. This CDR3 reads CASSFRQGAADTQYF. CDR3 sequence (DNA): TGTGCCAGCAGTTTTCGGCAGGGGGCAGCAGATACGCAGTATTTT.

This clonotype was detected only a few times. The chain carries TRBV4-1 and TRBJ2-1; 7 bases agree with TRBD2. The CDR3 is made up of 16 amino acids. V was clipped by 3 bases and J by 4 bases; unmatched bases: 9. Germline CDR1 MGHRA, CDR2 YSYEKL. The CDR3 loop is CASSQPNSGLYNEQFF. In nucleotides, the CDR3 is TGCGCCAGCAGCCAGCCCAATAGCGGGTTATACAATGAGCAGTTCTTC.

The V gene is TRBV2, the J gene TRBJ2-1; TRBD1 might be the D (5 bases). The CDR3 covers 12 residues. Germline assignment: CDR1 SNHLY and CDR2 FYNNEI. Trimming left V 2 bases short and J 10 bases short, with 9 bases between. The CDR3 bases are TGTGCCAGCAGTGAACGCGGACACGAGCAGTTCTTC. Residues: CASSERGHEQFF.

This chain links TRBV12-3 or TRBV12-4 with TRBJ2-3; D remains unclear. The ends were cut back, 5 bases at V and 0 bases at J, with 12 bases in the middle. The CDR3 spans 15 residues. The CDR3 DNA reads as TGTGCCAGCAGTCCCAGGACGGGTAGCACAGATACGCAGTATTTT. It translates to CASSPRTGSTDTQYF.

This clonotype was counted only a few times. The chain employs TRBV10-3 and TRBJ2-7; 10 nucleotides line up with TRBD2. V trimming: 6 bases; J trimming: 7 bases; junction bases outside the gene matches: 12. CDR1 ENHRY and CDR2 SYGVKD come from the germline V gene. The CDR3 runs to 15 residues. CDR3 residues: CAISDSAGGPWEQYF. CDR3 DNA sequence: TGTGCCATCAGCGATTCAGCGGGAGGGCCCTGGGAGCAGTACTTC.

This clonotype turned up a few times. The chain has TRBV5-1 and TRBJ1-1; the D gene is possibly TRBD1 (5 bases). V was cut by 3 bases and J by 0 bases, with 21 bases left in between. The germline gives CDR1 SGHRS, CDR2 YFSETQ. The CDR3 covers 18 residues. The CDR3 nucleotides read TGCGCCAGCAGCTATCGAGGGGCAGTGGCGTCCATGAACACTGAAGCTTTCTTT. Its protein is CASSYRGAVASMNTEAFF.

The chain uses TRBV27 and TRBJ2-5; TRBD2 matches at 10 bases. J lost 3 bases, V lost 8 bases, and 6 bases had no gene match. CDR1 and CDR2 from the germline V gene are MNHEY and SMNVEV (reference sequence). CDR3 size: 14 residues. CDR3 protein: CASRGLAVKETQYF. Written as DNA, the CDR3 is TGTGCCAGCCGCGGACTAGCGGTGAAAGAGACCCAGTACTTC.

This clonotype was picked up a small number of times. This chain uses TRBV5-1 with TRBJ2-7; 7 bases fit TRBD2. CDR1 SGHRS and CDR2 YFSETQ come from the germline V gene. V was clipped by 4 bases and J by 2 bases; unmatched bases: 9. This CDR3 contains 15 residues. DNA of the CDR3: TGCGCCAGCAGCAGTGTCACTAGCGTGACCTACGAGCAGTACTTC. Translating it yields CASSSVTSVTYEQYF.

This clonotype was counted between two and nine times. The V call is TRBV6-1, the J call TRBJ1-1; no definite D call. The germline gives CDR1 MNHNS, CDR2 SASEGT. CDR3 length: 14 residues. V gave up 3 bases and J gave up 2 bases, with 10 bases separating them. The CDR3 is CASSDREGNTEAFF. The CDR3 DNA reads TGTGCCAGCAGTGACCGAGAGGGAAACACTGAAGCTTTCTTT.

A few counts support this clonotype. The rearrangement links TRBV12-3 or TRBV12-4 to TRBJ2-5; D may correspond to TRBD1 or TRBD2 (6 bases each). The CDR3 is made up of 15 amino acids. The V gene lost 5 bases and the J gene lost 2 bases, with 15 bases spanning the gap. CDR3 in amino acids: CASSPPGEDQETQYF. CDR3 bases: TGTGCCAGCAGTCCCCCAGGGGAGGATCAAGAGACCCAGTACTTC.

This clonotype turned up a few times. The chain uses TRBV12-3 or TRBV12-4 and TRBJ2-7; 9 bases align to TRBD2. The J segment lost 0 bases and the V segment lost 5 bases, leaving 11 bases of the junction unmatched. This CDR3 comprises 17 residues. The CDR3 protein is CASSHLPASGASYEQYF. In DNA form, the CDR3 reads TGTGCCAGCAGTCACCTGCCCGCTAGCGGGGCCTCCTACGAGCAGTACTTC.

This clonotype came up a few times. CDR3 loop: CASSEGANEQFF. The CDR3 bases are TGTGCCAGCAGCGAGGGGGCCAATGAGCAGTTCTTC. The chain combines TRBV28 with TRBJ2-1; TRBD1 agrees at 7 bases. V was clipped by 6 bases and J by 6 bases; unmatched bases: 2. CDR3 length: 12 amino acids. Germline V CDR1 and CDR2: MDHEN, SYDVKM.

J is TRBJ2-2 and V is TRBV14; 8 positions match TRBD1. The J segment lost 4 bases and the V segment lost 1 base, leaving 5 bases of the junction unmatched. Germline V gives CDR1 SGHDN, CDR2 FVKESK. This CDR3 region has 16 residues. The CDR3 DNA is TGTGCCAGCAGCCAAGTCCAGGGGGCTCTCACCGGGGAGCTGTTTTTT. This translates into CASSQVQGALTGELFF.